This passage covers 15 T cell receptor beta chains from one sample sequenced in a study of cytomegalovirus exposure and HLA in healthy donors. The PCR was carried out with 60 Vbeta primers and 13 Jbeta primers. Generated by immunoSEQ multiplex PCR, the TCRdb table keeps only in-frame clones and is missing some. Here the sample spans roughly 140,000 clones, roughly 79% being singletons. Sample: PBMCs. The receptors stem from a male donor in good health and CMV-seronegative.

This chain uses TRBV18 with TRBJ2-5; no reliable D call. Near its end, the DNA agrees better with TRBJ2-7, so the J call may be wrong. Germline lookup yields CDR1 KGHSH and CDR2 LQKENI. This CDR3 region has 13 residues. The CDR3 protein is CASSPGSSYEQYF. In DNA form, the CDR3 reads TGTGCCAGCTCACCGGGCTCTTCCTACGAGCAGTACTTC.

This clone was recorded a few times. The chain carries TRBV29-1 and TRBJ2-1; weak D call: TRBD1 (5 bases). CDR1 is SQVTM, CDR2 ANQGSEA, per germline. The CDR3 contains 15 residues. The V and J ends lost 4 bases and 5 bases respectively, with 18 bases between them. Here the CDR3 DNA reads TGCAGCGTTGTAGTGGGTTTACAGGTGAACAATGAGCAGTTCTTC. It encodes CSVVVGLQVNNEQFF.

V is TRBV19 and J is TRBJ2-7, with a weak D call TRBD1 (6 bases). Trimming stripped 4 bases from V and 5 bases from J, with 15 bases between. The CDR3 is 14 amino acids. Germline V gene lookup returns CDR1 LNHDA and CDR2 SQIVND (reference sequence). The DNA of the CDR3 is TGTGCCAGTAGTACCGTGGACAGACTAAACGAGCAGTACTTC. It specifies CASSTVDRLNEQYF.

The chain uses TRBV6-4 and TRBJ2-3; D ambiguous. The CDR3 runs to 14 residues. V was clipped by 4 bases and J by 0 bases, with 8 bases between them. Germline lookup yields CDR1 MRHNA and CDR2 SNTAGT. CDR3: CASSGEASTDTQYF. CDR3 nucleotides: TGTGCCAGCAGTGGAGAAGCCAGCACAGATACGCAGTATTTT.

This CDR3 is CASSNRDRGYEQYF. CDR3 sequence (DNA): TGTGCCAGCAGCAACCGGGACAGGGGCTACGAGCAGTACTTC. This rearrangement joins TRBV21-1 to TRBJ2-7; the table names TRBD1, a call not compared with the DNA. TRBV21-1 is reported as a pseudogene. The CDR3 runs 14 residues.

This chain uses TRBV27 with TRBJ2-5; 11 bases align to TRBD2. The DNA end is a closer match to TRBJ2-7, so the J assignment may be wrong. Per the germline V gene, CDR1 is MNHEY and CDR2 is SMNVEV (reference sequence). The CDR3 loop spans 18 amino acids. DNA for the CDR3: TGTGCCAGCAGTCACCTACCTTCCCCTAGCGGGAGGCACTACGAGCAGTACTTC. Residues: CASSHLPSPSGRHYEQYF.

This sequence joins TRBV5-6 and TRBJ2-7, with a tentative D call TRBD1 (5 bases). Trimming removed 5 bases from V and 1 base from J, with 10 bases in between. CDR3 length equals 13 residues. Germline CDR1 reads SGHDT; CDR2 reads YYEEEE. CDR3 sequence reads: CASSKTASYEQYF. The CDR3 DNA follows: TGTGCCAGCAGTAAGACAGCGTCCTACGAGCAGTACTTC.

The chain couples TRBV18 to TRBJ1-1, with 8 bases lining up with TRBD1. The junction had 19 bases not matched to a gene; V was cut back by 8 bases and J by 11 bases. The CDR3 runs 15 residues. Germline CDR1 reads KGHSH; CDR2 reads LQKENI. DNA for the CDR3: TGTGCCAGCCGCGCGAGCAGGGCAGGGGGCGACGACGCTTTCTTT. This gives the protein CASRASRAGGDDAFF.

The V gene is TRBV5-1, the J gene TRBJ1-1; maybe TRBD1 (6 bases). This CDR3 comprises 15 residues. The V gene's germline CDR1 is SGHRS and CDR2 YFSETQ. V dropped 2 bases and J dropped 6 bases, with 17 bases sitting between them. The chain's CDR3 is CASSLGQPRSPEAFF. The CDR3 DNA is TGCGCCAGCAGCTTAGGACAGCCAAGGTCCCCTGAAGCTTTCTTT.

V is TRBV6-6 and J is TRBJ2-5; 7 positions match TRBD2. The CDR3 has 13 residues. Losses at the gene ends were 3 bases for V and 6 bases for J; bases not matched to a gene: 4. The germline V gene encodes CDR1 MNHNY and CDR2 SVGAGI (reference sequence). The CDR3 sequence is CASSYGGGKTQYF. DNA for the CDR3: TGTGCCAGCAGTTATGGGGGGGGAAAGACCCAGTACTTC.

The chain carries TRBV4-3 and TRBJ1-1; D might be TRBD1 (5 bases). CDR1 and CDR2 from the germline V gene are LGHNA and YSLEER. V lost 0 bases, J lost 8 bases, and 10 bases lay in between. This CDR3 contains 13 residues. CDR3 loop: CASSQEFGGEAFF. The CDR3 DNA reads TGCGCCAGCAGCCAAGAGTTTGGGGGGGAAGCTTTCTTT.

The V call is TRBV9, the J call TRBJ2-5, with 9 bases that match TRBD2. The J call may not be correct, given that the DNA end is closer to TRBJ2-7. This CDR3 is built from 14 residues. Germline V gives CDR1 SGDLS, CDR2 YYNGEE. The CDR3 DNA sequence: TGTGCCAGCAGCGCGACTAGCGGCTCCTACGAGCAGTACTTC. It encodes CASSATSGSYEQYF.

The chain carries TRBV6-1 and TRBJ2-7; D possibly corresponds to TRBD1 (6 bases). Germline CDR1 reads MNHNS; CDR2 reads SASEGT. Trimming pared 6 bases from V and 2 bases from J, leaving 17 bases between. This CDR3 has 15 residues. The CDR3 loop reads CASSVPTGSPYEQYF. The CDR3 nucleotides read TGTGCCAGCAGCGTTCCGACAGGTTCCCCCTACGAGCAGTACTTC.

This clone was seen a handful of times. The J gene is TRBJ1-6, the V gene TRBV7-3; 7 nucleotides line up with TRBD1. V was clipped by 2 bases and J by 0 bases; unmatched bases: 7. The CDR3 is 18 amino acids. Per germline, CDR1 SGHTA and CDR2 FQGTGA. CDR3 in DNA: TGTGCCAGCAGCTTAGCTCCACGGGACAGCTCCTATAATTCACCCCTCCACTTT. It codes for CASSLAPRDSSYNSPLHF.

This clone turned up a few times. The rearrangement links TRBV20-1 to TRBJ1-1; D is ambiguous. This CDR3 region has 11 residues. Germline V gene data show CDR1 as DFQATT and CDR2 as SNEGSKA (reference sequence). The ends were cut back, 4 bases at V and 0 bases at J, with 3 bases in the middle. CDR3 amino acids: CSANMNTEAFF. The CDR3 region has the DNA TGCAGTGCTAATATGAACACTGAAGCTTTCTTT.